The 19 T cell receptor beta chains presented below share a single source sample, sequenced in a study of T cell repertoires in cytomegalovirus infection. From the reads, TCRdb called clonotypes with MiXCR, one entry per CDR3 protein. The data show a few hundred thousand distinct CDR3 sequences, approximately 42% seen once. Their antigen targets remain unknown. The sequencing here drew on cultured PBMCs, taken from culture after CMV antigen stimulation. These receptors were obtained from a human donor in good health (CMV status not recorded). Some clones in this sample may be carry-over from other donors' samples.

The chain employs TRBV7-6 and TRBJ1-2; 9 nucleotides agree with TRBD1. J gave up 6 bases and V 7 bases, and 12 bases lay outside the gene matches. This CDR3 is 15 amino acids long. From germline, CDR1 is SGHVS and CDR2 FNYEAQ. The CDR3 region is CASIFPMTGGNGYTF. CDR3 bases: TGTGCCAGCATTTTCCCGATGACAGGGGGGAATGGCTACACCTTC.

This chain uses TRBV10-2 with TRBJ2-2; D remains ambiguous. The length of the CDR3 is 13 residues. Trimming took off 7 bases at V and 7 bases at J, with 13 bases between the two ends. From germline, CDR1 is WSHSY and CDR2 SAAADI. CDR3 coding DNA: TGCGCCAGCATGAGTGCGAGAGGCGGGGAGCTGTTTTTT. This translates into CASMSARGGELFF.

This chain connects TRBV7-2 to TRBJ2-1, with 8 nucleotides matching TRBD1. The CDR3 is made up of 18 amino acids. V lost 4 bases and J lost 0; bases outside the gene matches: 11. The germline gives CDR1 SGHTA, CDR2 FQGNSA. CDR3 protein: CASSSPGQDIGSYNEQFF. The CDR3 DNA sequence: TGTGCCAGCAGCTCTCCGGGACAGGATATTGGCTCCTACAATGAGCAGTTCTTC.

This sequence joins TRBV6-6 and TRBJ2-4; 7 bases are shared with TRBD2. The CDR3 has 14 residues. Trimming cost V 8 bases and J 9 bases; bases outside gene matches: 13. Germline V gives CDR1 MNHNY, CDR2 SVGAGI (reference sequence). CDR3 DNA: TGTGCCAGCGCTACCCGGGACTATCGGGTCATTCAGTACTTC. It codes for CASATRDYRVIQYF.

This clonotype turned up a few times. V usage is TRBV6-6 and J usage is TRBJ1-3, with D possibly TRBD1 on 6 matching bases. The CDR3 totals 17 residues. In germline, CDR1 is MNHNY, CDR2 SVGAGI (reference sequence). Deletions cut 8 bases from V and 4 bases from J, with 24 bases between. The CDR3 sequence is CASFRTGIGDSGNTIYF. The CDR3, as DNA: TGTGCCAGCTTTAGAACAGGGATTGGCGATTCAGGAAACACCATATATTTT.

The chain couples TRBV27 to TRBJ2-7; D is perhaps TRBD2 (5 bases). Germline-derived CDR1 and CDR2 are MNHEY and SMNVEV (reference sequence). This CDR3 contains 13 residues. Trimming took 8 bases from V and 6 from J, leaving 17 bases between them. The CDR3, as DNA: TGTGCCAGCTCAGACTACCCCGAGGGCGAGCAGTACTTC. Encoded protein: CASSDYPEGEQYF.

There are a few counts of this clonotype. The chain couples TRBV7-8 to TRBJ2-1; 8 positions agree with TRBD1. The CDR3 is 14 amino acids. From germline, CDR1 is SGHVS and CDR2 FQNEAQ. J was trimmed by 3 bases and V by 3 bases; bases with no gene match: 1. For the CDR3, the DNA is TGTGCCAGCAGCTTCAGGGGGCACTACAATGAGCAGTTCTTC. Translation gives CASSFRGHYNEQFF.

This rearrangement joins TRBV28 to TRBJ1-2, with D perhaps matching TRBD1 (5 bases). This CDR3 contains 17 residues. V was cut by 1 base and J by 6 bases, with 21 bases left in between. The germline CDR1 and CDR2 sequences are MDHEN and SYDVKM. Written as DNA, the CDR3 is TGTGCCAGCAGTTTATCCGACGGATCTTCGGGGGTGAATGGCTACACCTTC. Protein product: CASSLSDGSSGVNGYTF.

The rearrangement joins TRBV28 to TRBJ2-7; TRBD1 matches 9 bases. J lost 6 bases, V lost 4 bases, and 10 bases had no gene match. The CDR3 is 15 amino acids. The V gene's germline CDR1 is MDHEN and CDR2 SYDVKM. The CDR3 DNA reads as TGTGCCAGCAGTTGGCAGGGACAGGGCTCCCTCGAGCAGTACTTC. Encoded protein: CASSWQGQGSLEQYF.

V usage is TRBV12-3 or TRBV12-4 and J usage is TRBJ1-2, with unresolved D. Trimming stripped 6 bases from V and 7 bases from J, with 15 bases between. The CDR3 covers 13 residues. The chain's CDR3 is CASSPSGLSGYTF. The CDR3 DNA reads as TGTGCCAGCAGCCCTTCCGGTTTAAGTGGCTACACCTTC.

This clonotype was seen a handful of times. The gene calls are TRBV7-2 and TRBJ1-2, with TRBD1 matching 7 bases. The V segment lost 0 bases and the J segment 4 bases; nucleotides outside the gene matches: 5. From germline, CDR1 is SGHTA and CDR2 FQGNSA. The CDR3 has 15 residues. CDR3 loop: CASSLARGPGYGYTF. In DNA form, the CDR3 reads TGTGCCAGCAGCTTAGCGAGGGGGCCTGGCTATGGCTACACCTTC. The full variable domain, with the rest looked up from reference TRBV7-2 and TRBJ1-2, is GAGVSQSPSNKVTEKGKDVELRCDPISGHTALYWYRQSLGQGLEFLIYFQGNSAPDKSGLPSDRFSAERTGGSVSTLTIQRTQQEDSAVYLCASSLARGPGYGYTFGSGTRLTVV.

The chain links TRBV20-1 to TRBJ2-1, with TRBD1 matching 8 bases. Germline CDR1 is DFQATT and CDR2 is SNEGSKA (reference sequence). The CDR3 has 13 residues. CDR3 region: CRPSGQGYNEQFF. The CDR3 DNA reads TGCAGACCGTCCGGACAGGGATACAATGAGCAGTTCTTC.

The chain is built from TRBV10-1 and TRBJ2-1; 14 nucleotides agree with TRBD2. CDR1 is WNHNN and CDR2 is SYGVQD in the germline V gene (reference sequence). Trimming took 2 bases from V and 4 from J; bases not matched to a gene: 1. This CDR3 contains 16 residues. The CDR3 bases are TGCGCCAGCAGTGAGCGACTAGCGGGAGGGTACAATGAGCAGTTCTTC. This gives the protein CASSERLAGGYNEQFF.

In its sample, this clonotype was seen a few times. The chain joins TRBV11-2 to TRBJ2-1; D might be TRBD2 (5 bases). V was cut by 4 bases and J by 6 bases, with 22 bases left in between. Germline V gives CDR1 SGHAT, CDR2 FQNNGV. This CDR3 has 17 residues. CDR3 bases: TGTGCCAGCAGCTCGGTGGGTCCCCAGCGGAACCGCAATGAGCAGTTCTTC. Translated: CASSSVGPQRNRNEQFF.

This CDR3 reads CASSPGVDEQFF. For the CDR3, the DNA is TGTGCCAGCAGCCCCGGTGTAGATGAGCAGTTCTTC. The chain joins TRBV6-6 to TRBJ2-1; D is unresolved. Trimming left V 6 bases short and J 8 bases short, with 11 bases between. The CDR3 extends over 12 amino acids. Looked up from germline, CDR1 is MNHNY and CDR2 is SVGAGI (reference sequence).

The rearrangement uses TRBV6-6 and TRBJ1-1; D remains ambiguous. CDR1 and CDR2 (germline): MNHNY, SVGAGI (reference sequence). This CDR3 has 12 residues. V was cut by 2 bases and J by 9 bases, with 10 bases left in between. The CDR3 loop is CASSYGFQKAFF. The CDR3 DNA sequence: TGTGCCAGCAGTTACGGTTTCCAGAAAGCTTTCTTT.

The chain carries TRBV19 and TRBJ1-6, with 7 bases matching TRBD1. V was clipped by 5 bases and J by 4 bases; unmatched bases: 5. The CDR3 length is 15 residues. Germline assignment: CDR1 LNHDA and CDR2 SQIVND (reference sequence). The CDR3 DNA is TGTGCCAGTAGTGCCCGGGACAGTTATAATTCACCCCTCCACTTT. This codes for CASSARDSYNSPLHF. The entire variable domain, with the rest obtained from reference TRBV19 and TRBJ1-6, is as follows: DGGITQSPKYLFRKEGQNVTLSCEQNLNHDAMYWYRQDPGQGLRLIYYSQIVNDFQKGDIAEGYSVSREKKESFPLTVTSAQKNPTAFYLCASSARDSYNSPLHFGNGTRLTVT.

The DNA for the CDR3 is TGTGCCAGCAGCCAAGTGGCCGGCCTGCTGAACTACGAGCAGTACTTC. Translated: CASSQVAGLLNYEQYF. The V call is TRBV7-2, the J call TRBJ2-7; D remains ambiguous. CDR3 length: 16 residues. CDR1 is SGHTA, CDR2 FQGNSA, per germline. V was clipped by 5 bases and J by 3 bases, with 20 bases between them.

In its sample, this clonotype was seen a few times. V gene TRBV6-2 or TRBV6-3 combines with J gene TRBJ2-1; D is possibly TRBD1 (6 bases). V was trimmed by 3 bases and J by 7 bases, leaving 19 bases between them. The CDR3 runs to 16 residues. Germline V gene sequence: CDR1 MNHEY, CDR2 SVGEGT. The CDR3 DNA reads as TGTGCCAGCAGTTATACGGACAGTAAAAACAGGAATGAGCAGTTCTTC. This encodes CASSYTDSKNRNEQFF.